Listed below are T cell receptor beta chains from one sample, sequenced in a study of cytomegalovirus exposure and HLA in healthy donors. The table came from immunoSEQ multiplex PCR; TCRdb's copy has only in-frame clones and leaves some out. Of around 120,000 clones listed, about four fifths are singletons. The sample consisted of PBMCs. These receptors were obtained from a female donor in good health and CMV-seropositive. The CDR3 runs from the conserved cysteine through the conserved F or W. Fields, in order: J gene, clone size, V gene, D gene, CDR3 DNA, CDR3 protein. The D gene is left open where the match is weak. The size of a clone is reported for some rows only, either as once, few or many, or as a class for expanded clones.

j_gene: TRBJ2-7; abundance: NA; v_gene: TRBV6-5; d_gene: NA; CDR3nt: TGTGCCAGCAGTTCTCTGAGAGATCCGGGGTTTTACGAGCAGTACTTC; CDR3aa: CASSSLRDPGFYEQYF
j_gene: TRBJ2-7; abundance: NA; v_gene: TRBV4-2; d_gene: NA; CDR3nt: TGTGCCAGCAGCCAACGAACAGGCCCCTATGAGCAGTACTTC; CDR3aa: CASSQRTGPYEQYF
j_gene: TRBJ1-1; abundance: NA; v_gene: TRBV7-2; d_gene: NA; CDR3nt: TGTGCCAGCAGCCCTCGAGGTAACACTGAAGCTTTCTTT; CDR3aa: CASSPRGNTEAFF
j_gene: TRBJ1-6; abundance: NA; v_gene: TRBV4-2; d_gene: NA; CDR3nt: TGTGCCAGCAGCCAAGATAACCAGAGGACATCACCCCTCCACTTT; CDR3aa: CASSQDNQRTSPLHF
j_gene: TRBJ2-3; abundance: NA; v_gene: TRBV4-1; d_gene: TRBD2; CDR3nt: TGCGCCAGCAGCCAAGATCCCCCTAGCGGGGGGGCTAGCACAGATACGCAGTATTTT; CDR3aa: CASSQDPPSGGASTDTQYF
j_gene: TRBJ2-7; abundance: NA; v_gene: TRBV2; d_gene: TRBD1; CDR3nt: TGTGCCAGCTCTTTACAGGGGAGTGAATACGAGCAGTACTTC; CDR3aa: CASSLQGSEYEQYF
j_gene: TRBJ1-6; abundance: few; v_gene: TRBV5-4; d_gene: TRBD1; CDR3nt: TGTGCCAGCCGAGGACAGGAGGGATCACCCCTCCACTTT; CDR3aa: CASRGQEGSPLHF
j_gene: TRBJ2-7; abundance: NA; v_gene: TRBV20-1; d_gene: TRBD1; CDR3nt: TGCAGTGCTCTACAGGGGTTCGAGCAGTACTTC; CDR3aa: CSALQGFEQYF
j_gene: TRBJ1-6; abundance: NA; v_gene: TRBV14; d_gene: TRBD1; CDR3nt: TGTGCCAGCAGCCAACTACAGGGGCAATTTTCACCCCTCCACTTT; CDR3aa: CASSQLQGQFSPLHF
j_gene: TRBJ2-1; abundance: once; v_gene: TRBV19; d_gene: NA; CDR3nt: TGTGCCAGTAGTATAGGCCTCAGCTCCTACAATGAGCAGTTCTTC; CDR3aa: CASSIGLSSYNEQFF